The 22 T cell receptor beta chains below were found in one sample sequenced in a study of post-analysis software for immune sequencing data. Each TCR beta cDNA library carried unique molecular identifiers. TCRdb independently ran MiXCR on the PCR reads; one entry per CDR3 protein. The sample consists of under 200,000 distinct CDR3 sequences, 36% of them appearing once. Material: blood, obtained after autologous hematopoietic stem cell transplantation. These receptors were collected from a girl aged 5-17 years with multiple sclerosis.

The sample holds a few counts of this clonotype. This chain connects TRBV12-3 or TRBV12-4 to TRBJ2-7; 9 nucleotides match TRBD1. CDR3 length equals 13 residues. V shed 6 bases, J shed 3 bases, and the junction held 3 bases outside the gene matches. CDR3 nucleotides: TGTGCCAGCAGCCAGACAGGGGGCTACGAGCAGTACTTC. The encoded protein is CASSQTGGYEQYF.

The genes are TRBV11-3 and TRBJ1-2; possibly TRBD1 for D (6 bases). The CDR3 length is 13 residues. Germline CDR1 and CDR2: SGHNT and YENEEA. Trimming stripped 7 bases from V and 8 bases from J, with 17 bases between. DNA for the CDR3: TGTGCCAGCACCGGGCGGGGGGCGGACGGCTACACCTTC. Translated: CASTGRGADGYTF.

In this sample, this clonotype turned up many times. The gene calls are TRBV5-1 and TRBJ2-2; D may match TRBD1 or TRBD2 (5 bases each). Germline assignment: CDR1 SGHRS and CDR2 YFSETQ. V dropped 4 bases and J dropped 0 bases, with 13 bases sitting between them. The CDR3 runs to 16 residues. The CDR3 loop reads CASSKRDAANTGELFF. The CDR3 bases are TGCGCCAGCAGCAAAAGGGACGCTGCGAACACCGGGGAGCTGTTTTTT.

The chain couples TRBV12-3 or TRBV12-4 to TRBJ1-1; 7 bases agree with TRBD1. V was clipped by 7 bases and J by 10 bases; unmatched bases: 12. The CDR3 spans 13 residues. The CDR3 spells CASTLAGQGGAFF. In nucleotides, the CDR3 is TGTGCCAGCACCCTGGCAGGGCAGGGGGGAGCTTTCTTT.

This clonotype was seen a handful of times. The chain has TRBV7-8 and TRBJ2-5, with TRBD2 matching over 14 bases. From germline, CDR1 is SGHVS and CDR2 FQNEAQ. The CDR3 loop spans 18 amino acids. V trimming: 0 bases; J trimming: 5 bases; junction bases outside the gene matches: 8. The CDR3 sequence is CASSLARGTSGRDETQYF. CDR3 nucleotide sequence: TGTGCCAGCAGCTTAGCGAGGGGGACTAGCGGGAGAGATGAGACCCAGTACTTC.

The V and J genes are TRBV7-3 and TRBJ2-1; 8 bases are shared with TRBD1. Losses at the gene ends were 5 bases for V and 6 bases for J; bases not matched to a gene: 9. CDR3 length: 15 residues. Germline V gene lookup returns CDR1 SGHTA and CDR2 FQGTGA. The CDR3 protein is CASSPRTGPRNEQFF. The CDR3 coding sequence is TGTGCCAGCAGCCCCCGGACAGGGCCTCGCAATGAGCAGTTCTTC.

This clonotype was recorded only once. The V gene is TRBV4-2, the J gene TRBJ2-7; TRBD2 matches at 9 bases. CDR1 LGHNA and CDR2 YNFKEQ come from the germline V gene. This CDR3 contains 17 residues. The trim removed 1 base at V and 3 bases at J, leaving 10 bases unmatched. The CDR3 is CASSQGRRAGGVYEQYF. DNA for the CDR3: TGTGCCAGCAGCCAAGGCCGACGAGCGGGAGGTGTCTACGAGCAGTACTTC.

The sample holds a few counts of this clonotype. The chain is built from TRBV12-3 or TRBV12-4 and TRBJ2-7, with 10 nucleotides matching TRBD2. The CDR3 runs to 18 residues. With 6 bases clipped from V and 4 bases from J, the junction kept 18 bases outside the gene matches. The CDR3 loop is CASSPKTGSGLASYEQYF. In DNA, the CDR3 is TGTGCCAGCAGCCCTAAGACCGGTTCGGGACTAGCGAGTTACGAGCAGTACTTC.

V and J are TRBV29-1 and TRBJ1-1; no firm D call. V was pared by 6 bases and J by 1 base, with 9 bases between. The CDR3 is 12 amino acids. CDR1 is SQVTM, CDR2 ANQGSEA, per germline. CDR3: CSVWDRNTEAFF. Here the CDR3 DNA reads TGCAGCGTATGGGATCGGAACACTGAAGCTTTCTTT.

The chain links TRBV29-1 to TRBJ2-2, with D tentatively TRBD1 (6 bases). Trimming took off 4 bases at V and 2 bases at J, with 14 bases between the two ends. Germline CDR1 is SQVTM and CDR2 is ANQGSEA. The CDR3 spans 15 residues. CDR3 amino acids: CSVGSGERNTGELFF. The CDR3 DNA follows: TGCAGCGTTGGGTCAGGGGAGAGAAACACCGGGGAGCTGTTTTTT.

The chain joins TRBV4-2 to TRBJ1-4, with D unresolved. Trimming shortened V by 0 bases and J by 4 bases, and 12 bases separated the two germline ends. CDR1 and CDR2 (germline): LGHNA, YNFKEQ. The CDR3 is made up of 16 amino acids. The CDR3 coding sequence is TGTGCCAGCAGCCAAGATGCAACAGCTAATAATGAAAAACTGTTTTTT. It codes for CASSQDATANNEKLFF.

The J gene is TRBJ1-2, the V gene TRBV7-2; D call uncertain. The CDR3 is 13 residues long. Trimming took 1 base from V and 4 from J, leaving 7 bases between them. The germline gives CDR1 SGHTA, CDR2 FQGNSA. The CDR3 DNA reads as TGTGCCAGCAGCTTAGAGGACCGCTATGGCTACACCTTC. Translating it yields CASSLEDRYGYTF.

This clonotype was seen only a few times. The rearrangement uses TRBV27 and TRBJ2-7; no definite D call. The CDR3 contains 15 residues. In germline, CDR1 is MNHEY, CDR2 SMNVEV (reference sequence). Trimming removed 3 bases at V and 1 base at J, with 13 bases between. The CDR3 coding sequence is TGTGCCAGCAGTTTCGGAGACGGCCGGTCCTACGAGCAGTACTTC. Translated: CASSFGDGRSYEQYF.

There are many counts of this clonotype. The CDR3 sequence is CASSPTRDMDTEAFF. CDR3 coding DNA: TGTGCCAGCAGCCCAACTCGAGACATGGACACTGAAGCTTTCTTT. The V and J genes are TRBV7-9 and TRBJ1-1; D is undetermined. The CDR3 runs to 15 residues. Germline lookup yields CDR1 SEHNR and CDR2 FQNEAQ (reference sequence). Trimming left V 5 bases short and J 3 bases short, with 16 bases between.

The chain has TRBV12-3 or TRBV12-4 and TRBJ2-7; D not resolved. This CDR3 is built from 14 residues. V gave up 10 bases and J gave up 0 bases, with 16 bases separating them. The CDR3 protein is CATQRASNSYEQYF. The CDR3 DNA follows: TGTGCCACCCAGAGAGCGAGTAACTCCTACGAGCAGTACTTC.

The chain carries TRBV4-1 and TRBJ2-3; 10 positions agree with TRBD2. V was pared by 1 base and J by 1 base, with 2 bases of the junction left unmatched. Germline V CDR1 and CDR2: MGHRA, YSYEKL. CDR3 size: 16 residues. The CDR3 DNA is TGCGCCAGCAGCCAAGGGAGCGGGAGGGGCACAGATACGCAGTATTTT. It specifies CASSQGSGRGTDTQYF.

Concerning this clonotype: A read error may produce the germline difference seen at one junction end. The chain uses TRBV15 and TRBJ1-2; possibly TRBD1 for D (5 bases). CDR3 length equals 14 residues. Germline loops: CDR1 LNHNV, CDR2 YYDKDF (reference sequence). For the CDR3, the DNA is TGTGCCACCAGCAAAGAACAGGCGGGCTATGGTTACACCTTC. Its protein product is CATSKEQAGYGYTF.

The chain recombines TRBV6-6 with TRBJ1-5, with D possibly TRBD1 on 5 matching bases. V was trimmed by 6 bases and J by 0 bases, leaving 12 bases between them. The CDR3 loop spans 15 amino acids. CDR1 and CDR2 (germline): MNHNY, SVGAGI (reference sequence). The CDR3 DNA reads as TGTGCCAGCAGCTCTTCAGGGAATAGCAATCAGCCCCAGCATTTT. Protein product: CASSSSGNSNQPQHF.

For this clonotype: A single base separates this from a much larger clone, so it may be a read error. The gene calls are TRBV27 and TRBJ2-7; TRBD1 matches at 11 bases. The germline gives CDR1 MNHEY, CDR2 SMNVEV (reference sequence). The CDR3 sequence is 17 residues long. CDR3 sequence reads: CVSSLGGQGVLPYEQYF. In DNA, the CDR3 is TGTGTCAGCAGTTTAGGGGGACAGGGGGTCCTACCCTACGAGCAGTACTTC.

This clonotype has a handful of counts. This chain links TRBV29-1 with TRBJ2-5; TRBD2 aligns across 7 bases. V lost 6 bases to trimming and J lost 6 bases; unmatched junction nucleotides: 4. CDR1 is SQVTM and CDR2 is ANQGSEA in the germline V gene. The CDR3 is 11 residues long. This CDR3 reads CSVAGDQTQYF. The CDR3 DNA reads TGCAGCGTCGCGGGGGATCAGACCCAGTACTTC.

This clonotype came up a few times. The chain joins TRBV7-9 to TRBJ2-1; D is perhaps TRBD2 (5 bases). Germline V gives CDR1 SEHNR, CDR2 FQNEAQ (reference sequence). V was cut by 2 bases and J by 9 bases, with 14 bases left in between. This CDR3 spans 14 amino acids. The CDR3 loop reads CASSLLPLRGEQFF. CDR3 nucleotides: TGTGCCAGCAGCTTATTACCTCTTCGGGGTGAGCAGTTCTTC.

The chain couples TRBV7-9 to TRBJ1-3; D is undetermined. The CDR3 loop spans 14 amino acids. Germline loops: CDR1 SEHNR, CDR2 FQNEAQ (reference sequence). V lost 2 bases, J lost 2 bases, and 7 bases lay in between. CDR3: CASSLSGAGNTIYF. The CDR3 coding sequence is TGTGCCAGCAGCTTAAGCGGGGCTGGAAACACCATATATTTT. The whole variable domain, filled in from reference TRBV7-9 and TRBJ1-3, reads DTGVSQNPRHKITKRGQNVTFRCDPISEHNRLYWYRQTLGQGPEFLTYFQNEAQLEKSRLLSDRFSAERPKGSFSTLEIQRTEQGDSAMYLCASSLSGAGNTIYFGEGSWLTVV.